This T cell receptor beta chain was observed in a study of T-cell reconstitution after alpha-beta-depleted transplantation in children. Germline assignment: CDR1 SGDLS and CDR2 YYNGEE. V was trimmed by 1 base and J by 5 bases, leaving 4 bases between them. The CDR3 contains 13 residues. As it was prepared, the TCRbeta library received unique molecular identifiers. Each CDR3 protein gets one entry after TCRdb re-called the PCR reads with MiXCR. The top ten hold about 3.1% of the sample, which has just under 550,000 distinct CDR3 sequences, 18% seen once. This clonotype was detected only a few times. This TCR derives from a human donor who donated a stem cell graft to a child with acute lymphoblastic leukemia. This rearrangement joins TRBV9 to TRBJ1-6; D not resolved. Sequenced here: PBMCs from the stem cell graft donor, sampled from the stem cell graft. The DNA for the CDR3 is TGTGCCAGCAGCGTATACGATAATTCACCCCTCCACTTT. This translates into CASSVYDNSPLHF.